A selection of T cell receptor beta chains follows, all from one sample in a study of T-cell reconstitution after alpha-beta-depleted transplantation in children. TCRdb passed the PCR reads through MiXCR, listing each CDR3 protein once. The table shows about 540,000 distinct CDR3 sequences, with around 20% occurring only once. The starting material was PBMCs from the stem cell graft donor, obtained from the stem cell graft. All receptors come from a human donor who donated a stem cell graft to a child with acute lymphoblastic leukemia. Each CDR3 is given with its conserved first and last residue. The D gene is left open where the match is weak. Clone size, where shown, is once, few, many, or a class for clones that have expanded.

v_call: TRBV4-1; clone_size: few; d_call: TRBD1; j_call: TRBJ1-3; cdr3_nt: TGCGCCAGCAGCCAACCCGACAGGGAACCTGGAAACACCATATATTTT; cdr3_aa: CASSQPDREPGNTIYF
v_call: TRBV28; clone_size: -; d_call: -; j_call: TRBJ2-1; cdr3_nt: TGTGCCAGCAGTGGCCATGGTAGTACCTACAATGAGCAGTTCTTC; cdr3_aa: CASSGHGSTYNEQFF
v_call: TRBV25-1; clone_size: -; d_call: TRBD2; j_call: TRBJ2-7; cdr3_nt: TGTGCCAGCAGTGTAGAGACTAGCGGTATCTACGAGCAGTACTTC; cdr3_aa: CASSVETSGIYEQYF
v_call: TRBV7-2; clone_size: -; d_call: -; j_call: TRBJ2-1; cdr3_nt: TGTGCCAGCAGCTTACAGCAGATCAAGTTCTTC; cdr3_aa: CASSLQQIKFF
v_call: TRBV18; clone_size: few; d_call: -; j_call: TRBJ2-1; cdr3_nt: TGTGCCAGCTCACCAGTTGACTTCAATGAGCAGTTCTTC; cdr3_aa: CASSPVDFNEQFF
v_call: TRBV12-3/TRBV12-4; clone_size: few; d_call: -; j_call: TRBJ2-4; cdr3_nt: TGTGCCAGCAGTGCCATGGTGAGAAACATTCAGTACTTC; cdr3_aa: CASSAMVRNIQYF
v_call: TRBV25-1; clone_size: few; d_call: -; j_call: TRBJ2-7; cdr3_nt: TGTGCCAGCAGTTCCGGGGTCCCCCACGAGCAGTACTTC; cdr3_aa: CASSSGVPHEQYF
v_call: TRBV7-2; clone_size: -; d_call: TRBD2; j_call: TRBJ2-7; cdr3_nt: TGTGCCAGCAGCTTCCCTGCGGGGGGAGCCGAGCAGTACTTC; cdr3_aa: CASSFPAGGAEQYF
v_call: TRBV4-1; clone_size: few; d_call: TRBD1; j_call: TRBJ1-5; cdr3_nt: TGCGCCAGCAGCCGCGGACAGGGTACGGATCAGCCCCAGCATTTT; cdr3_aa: CASSRGQGTDQPQHF
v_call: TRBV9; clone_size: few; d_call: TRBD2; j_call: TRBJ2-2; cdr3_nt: TGTGCCAGCAGCGGTAGCGGGAGGGCCGCCGGGGAGCTGTTTTTT; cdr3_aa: CASSGSGRAAGELFF
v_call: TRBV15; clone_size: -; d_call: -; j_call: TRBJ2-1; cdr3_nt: TGTGCCACCAGCAGAGTACAGGACTGGATCTCCTACAATGAGCAGTTCTTC; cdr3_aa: CATSRVQDWISYNEQFF
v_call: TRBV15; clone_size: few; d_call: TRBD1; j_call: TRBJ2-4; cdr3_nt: TGTGCCACCAGCACCGGACAGGGGGTCCCCTTATTAGGCAAAAACATTCAGTACTTC; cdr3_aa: CATSTGQGVPLLGKNIQYF
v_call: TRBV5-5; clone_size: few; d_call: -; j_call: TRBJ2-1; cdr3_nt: TGTGCCAGCAGCTCTGGAGCGGCACAGCAGTTCTTC; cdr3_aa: CASSSGAAQQFF
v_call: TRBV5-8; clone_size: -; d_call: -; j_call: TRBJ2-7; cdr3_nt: TGTGCCAGCAGCTTGGTGCCCACCAATGGAGTCTACGAGCAGTACTTC; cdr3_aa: CASSLVPTNGVYEQYF
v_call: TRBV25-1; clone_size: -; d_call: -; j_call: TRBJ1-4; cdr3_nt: TGTGCCAGCAGTGAATTAGCCTCAGGGGAAAAACTGTTTTTT; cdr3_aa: CASSELASGEKLFF
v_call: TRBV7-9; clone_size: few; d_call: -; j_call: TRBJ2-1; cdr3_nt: TGTGCCAGCAGTTATATCACCGGGGGTGAGCAGTTCTTC; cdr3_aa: CASSYITGGEQFF
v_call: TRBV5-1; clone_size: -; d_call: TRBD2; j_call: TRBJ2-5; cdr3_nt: TGCGCCAGCAGCTGGGGGGGCCAAGAGACCCAGTACTTC; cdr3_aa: CASSWGGQETQYF
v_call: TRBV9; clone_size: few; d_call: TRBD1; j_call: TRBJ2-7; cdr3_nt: TGTGCCAGCAGCTCAGGACAGGGAGAATCCTACGAGCAGTACTTC; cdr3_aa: CASSSGQGESYEQYF
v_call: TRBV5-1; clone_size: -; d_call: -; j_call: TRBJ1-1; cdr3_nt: TGCGCCAGCAGCTGGCCCGCTGGTGAGGGAGACACTGAAGCTTTCTTT; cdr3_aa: CASSWPAGEGDTEAFF
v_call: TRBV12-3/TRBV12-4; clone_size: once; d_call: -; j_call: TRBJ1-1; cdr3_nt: TGTGCCAGCATTAGGGTCCCGTTTATGAACACTGAAGCTTTCTTT; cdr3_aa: CASIRVPFMNTEAFF
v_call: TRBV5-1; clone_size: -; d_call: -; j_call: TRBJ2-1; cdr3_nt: TGCGCCAGCAGGGCCAGACCCGAGAATGAGCAGTTCTTC; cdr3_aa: CASRARPENEQFF
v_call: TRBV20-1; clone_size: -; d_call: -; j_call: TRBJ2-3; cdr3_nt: TGCAGTGCAAATGTTTTCTTGGGGCCATTAGATACGCAGTATTTT; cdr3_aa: CSANVFLGPLDTQYF
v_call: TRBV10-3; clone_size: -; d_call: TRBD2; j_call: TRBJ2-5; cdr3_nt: TGTGCCATCAGTGAGCAAGTGACTAGCGGGAGGAGGGTTCAAGAGACCCAGTACTTC; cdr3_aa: CAISEQVTSGRRVQETQYF
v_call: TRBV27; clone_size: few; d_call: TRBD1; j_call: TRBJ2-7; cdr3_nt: TGTGCCAGCAGTCACGGACAGGTAGGCTCCTACGAGCAGTACTTC; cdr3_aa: CASSHGQVGSYEQYF